Presented here are 19 T cell receptor beta chains from one specimen sequenced in a study of technical replicates of blood from a handful of donors. Sequenced by immunoSEQ multiplex PCR; TCRdb stores in-frame clones only, minus some. Of roughly 76,000 clones listed, around 94% were seen once; the top ten hold 0.2% to 0.3%. Specimen: T cells isolated from PBMCs. The receptor set was obtained from a human donor in good health.

CDR3 region: CASSDWGGYYGYTF. The CDR3 DNA reads as TGTGCCAGCAGTGATTGGGGGGGGTACTATGGCTACACCTTC. The chain combines TRBV6-1 with TRBJ1-2; tentative D call: TRBD1 (5 bases). The germline CDR1 and CDR2 sequences are MNHNS and SASEGT. Trimming took 3 bases from V and 3 from J, leaving 11 bases between them. The CDR3 runs 14 residues.

CDR3 sequence (DNA): TGTGCCAGCAGTGCCCGGGATGGAGCCTACGAGCAGTACTTC. Its translation is CASSARDGAYEQYF. The chain joins TRBV28 to TRBJ2-7; a weak D match, TRBD2 (5 bases). With 5 bases removed from V and 2 bases from J, the gap between germline ends came to 13 bases. The CDR3 runs to 14 residues. Looked up from germline, CDR1 is MDHEN and CDR2 is SYDVKM. The whole variable domain, remainder taken from reference TRBV28 and TRBJ2-7, is DVKVTQSSRYLVKRTGEKVFLECVQDMDHENMFWYRQDPGLGLRLIYFSYDVKMKEKGDIPEGYSVSREKKERFSLILESASTNQTSMYLCASSARDGAYEQYFGPGTRLTVT.

This chain connects TRBV5-1 to TRBJ1-2; D may be TRBD1 (6 bases). The CDR3 contains 14 residues. Trimming took 0 bases from V and 0 from J, leaving 6 bases between them. From germline, CDR1 is SGHRS and CDR2 YFSETQ. This CDR3 is CASSLGDTNYGYTF. In DNA, the CDR3 is TGCGCCAGCAGCTTGGGGGACACTAACTATGGCTACACCTTC.

The rearrangement links TRBV7-9 to TRBJ1-1; maybe TRBD1 (5 bases). CDR3 length: 15 amino acids. The germline CDR1 and CDR2 sequences are SEHNR and FQNEAQ (reference sequence). Deletions cut 4 bases from V and 4 bases from J, with 16 bases between. DNA of the CDR3: TGTGCCAGCAGCTCCAGAGATTCAGGGTCCACTGAAGCTTTCTTT. Protein: CASSSRDSGSTEAFF.

The count of this clone is one. The chain combines TRBV18 with TRBJ1-6; 8 bases fit TRBD1. V dropped 4 bases and J dropped 5; count of bases not matched to a gene: 7. The CDR3 length is 16 residues. Germline V gives CDR1 KGHSH, CDR2 LQKENI. The CDR3: CASSLTGGYNNSPLHF. CDR3 DNA sequence: TGTGCCAGCTCACTTACAGGGGGATACAATAATTCACCCCTCCACTTT.

Comments on this clone: Possible read error: a much larger clone is one base away. This chain links TRBV5-1 with TRBJ2-7; weak D call: TRBD1 (6 bases). The CDR3 extends over 13 amino acids. CDR1 is SGHRS and CDR2 is YFSETQ in the germline V gene. CDR3 loop: CASSLTDSDERYF. The CDR3 nucleotides are TGCGCCAGCAGCTTGACGGACAGTGACGAGCGGTACTTC.

This chain links TRBV6-6 with TRBJ2-7, with D possibly being TRBD2 (6 bases). CDR1 MNHNY and CDR2 SVGAGI come from the germline V gene (reference sequence). CDR3 length equals 15 residues. Trimming removed 8 bases from V and 0 bases from J, with 17 bases in between. CDR3 sequence reads: CASGRSAGSSYEQYF. CDR3 nucleotides: TGTGCCAGCGGAAGGTCGGCGGGGAGCTCCTACGAGCAGTACTTC.

The chain has TRBV5-8 and TRBJ2-6; D is unclear. The germline gives CDR1 SGHTS, CDR2 YDEGEE. With 9 bases removed from V and 0 bases from J, the gap between germline ends came to 13 bases. This CDR3 region has 15 residues. For the CDR3, the DNA is TGTGCCACTAGAAGAAGGTTCTCTGGGGCCAACGTCCTGACTTTC. This encodes CATRRRFSGANVLTF.

The rearrangement links TRBV4-2 to TRBJ1-3; D may be TRBD1 (6 bases). V lost 1 base and J lost 2, with 9 bases in between. This CDR3 comprises 15 residues. Germline loops: CDR1 LGHNA, CDR2 YNFKEQ. The CDR3 coding sequence is TGTGCCAGCAGCCAAGTGTCAGGGGCTGGAAACACCATATATTTT. Amino acid sequence: CASSQVSGAGNTIYF.

V is TRBV2 and J is TRBJ1-2; TRBD1 aligns across 8 bases. After removal of 7 bases from V and 5 bases from J, the junction contained 15 bases not matched to a gene. Per the germline V gene, CDR1 is SNHLY and CDR2 is FYNNEI. The CDR3 is 16 residues long. The CDR3 loop is CASTPGRGRAGYGYTF. The CDR3 region has the DNA TGTGCCAGCACCCCGGGCAGGGGGCGCGCAGGGTATGGCTACACCTTC.

Here the CDR3 DNA reads TGTGCCAGCCCCATAAGGGGCGATGGCTACACCTTC. This sequence encodes CASPIRGDGYTF. This chain links TRBV7-2 with TRBJ1-2, with D perhaps TRBD1 (5 bases). The V and J ends lost 8 bases and 6 bases respectively, with 13 bases between them. The CDR3 is 12 residues long. Germline CDR1 reads SGHTA; CDR2 reads FQGNSA.

The rearrangement uses TRBV7-2 and TRBJ2-3, with TRBD2 as a possible D gene (5 bases). This CDR3 region has 14 residues. The germline V and J ends were trimmed by 0 bases and 6 bases, with 10 bases remaining between them. The germline gives CDR1 SGHTA, CDR2 FQGNSA. The CDR3 region has the DNA TGTGCCAGCAGCTTAGCACTAGTTAGTGATACGCAGTATTTT. Its protein is CASSLALVSDTQYF.

This chain connects TRBV6-1 to TRBJ2-7, with D perhaps matching TRBD2 (5 bases). Germline V gene sequence: CDR1 MNHNS, CDR2 SASEGT. Trimming pared 7 bases from V and 2 bases from J, leaving 15 bases between. The CDR3 is made up of 14 amino acids. The CDR3 coding sequence is TGTGCCAGCATCGATTACGAGGGAGCCTACGAGCAGTACTTC. Protein: CASIDYEGAYEQYF.

The table lists this clone with a few counts. V gene TRBV2 combines with J gene TRBJ2-7; no definite D call. The CDR3 is made up of 11 amino acids. Germline V gives CDR1 SNHLY, CDR2 FYNNEI. V lost 5 bases to trimming and J lost 4 bases, with 6 bases between them. The CDR3 reads CASSPRYEQYF. The CDR3 bases are TGTGCCAGCAGTCCCAGATACGAGCAGTACTTC. The full variable domain, in which reference TRBV2 and TRBJ2-7 provide the parts outside the CDR3, is EPEVTQTPSHQVTQMGQEVILRCVPISNHLYFYWYRQILGQKVEFLVSFYNNEISEKSEIFDDQFSVERPDGSNFTLKIRSTKLEDSAMYFCASSPRYEQYFGPGTRLTVT.

DNA of the CDR3: TGTGCCAGCAGTTCCCTTGGGCAAGCGAACACTGAAGCTTTCTTT. Amino acid sequence: CASSSLGQANTEAFF. J is TRBJ1-1 and V is TRBV27; unclear D gene. V was pared by 4 bases and J by 1 base, with 13 bases between. Germline CDR1 MNHEY, CDR2 SMNVEV (reference sequence). The CDR3 has 15 residues.

The chain employs TRBV6-5 and TRBJ2-1, with D possibly matching TRBD1 (6 bases). Per the germline V gene, CDR1 is MNHEY and CDR2 is SVGAGI. Trimming removed 4 bases from V and 8 bases from J, with 12 bases in between. CDR3 length: 13 residues. CDR3: CASSSTGNDEQFF. The CDR3 DNA reads as TGTGCCAGCAGTTCGACAGGAAACGATGAGCAGTTCTTC.

The J gene is TRBJ1-2, the V gene TRBV5-1; 7 nucleotides line up with TRBD1. The germline V gene has CDR1 SGHRS and CDR2 YFSETQ. The V segment lost 0 bases and the J segment 4 bases; nucleotides outside the gene matches: 3. The CDR3 spans 14 residues. The CDR3 sequence is CASSLGTGSYGYTF. CDR3 DNA: TGCGCCAGCAGCTTGGGGACAGGAAGCTATGGCTACACCTTC.

The V gene is TRBV28, the J gene TRBJ2-7; 9 bases are shared with TRBD2. This CDR3 is 16 amino acids long. Germline CDR1 and CDR2: MDHEN and SYDVKM. Trimming cost V 4 bases and J 4 bases; bases outside gene matches: 11. DNA of the CDR3: TGTGCCAGCAGTTATACTGGTGGCGGGAGGGGATACGAGCAGTACTTC. This sequence encodes CASSYTGGGRGYEQYF.

The CDR3 coding sequence is TGTGCTGTTACGACCGGGACAGGGGGAGCTGGCTACACCTTC. Its protein product is CAVTTGTGGAGYTF. This chain joins TRBV12-5 and TRBJ1-2; TRBD1 matches 11 bases. The J segment lost 7 bases and the V segment lost 11 bases, leaving 12 bases of the junction unmatched. Germline assignment: CDR1 LGHNT and CDR2 FRNRAP. This CDR3 contains 14 residues.